This T cell receptor beta chain was found in a study of blood T cell repertoires in COVID-19. Study details: Sites in the United States, Italy and Spain provided acute and convalescent COVID-19 samples. From T cells, B-cell-depleted T cells, or PBMCs came the material, which was cDNA or gDNA.

The CDR3 has 16 residues. The germline gives CDR1 SGHNT, CDR2 YYREEE (reference sequence). V was pared by 2 bases and J by 3 bases, with 18 bases between. Authors' methods: Amplification with reference gene primers provided the estimates of nucleated cell counts. Assay: immunoSEQ multiplex PCR; the TCRdb copy retains only in-frame clones and omits some. D and trimming come from the DNA, and the V and J calls and clone size come from that table. The table records about 44,000 clones, less than 85% of them present only once. The sequencing sample was made of peripheral blood. The receptor's source is a woman between 65 and 79 years old with acute or convalescent COVID-19. V and J are TRBV5-4 and TRBJ2-7; a weak D match, TRBD1 (6 bases). The chain's CDR3 is CASSLWSPGQNYEQYF. In nucleotides, the CDR3 is TGTGCCAGCAGCTTATGGTCGCCGGGACAAAACTACGAGCAGTACTTC. The variable domain in full, with the rest retrieved from reference TRBV5-4 and TRBJ2-7, is ETGVTQSPTHLIKTRGQQVTLRCSSQSGHNTVSWYQQALGQGPQFIFQYYREEENGRGNFPPRFSGLQFPNYSSELNVNALELDDSALYLCASSLWSPGQNYEQYFGPGTRLTVT.